Following are 2 T cell receptor beta chains from one sample sequenced in a study of T cell clones after liver transplantation. Profiled with immunoSEQ multiplex PCR; TCRdb holds only in-frame clones, not every one. The sample shows under 7,000 clones, approximately 79% of them seen only once. The starting material was CD8+ T cells from blood, obtained 24 months after liver transplant. Receptor source: a human patient who received a liver transplant. The T cells may come from the graft donor.

This chain connects TRBV6-1 to TRBJ1-1; D not resolved. This CDR3 has 17 amino acids. CDR1 MNHNS and CDR2 SASEGT come from the germline V gene. Trimming took 2 bases from V and 6 from J, leaving 22 bases between them. Here the CDR3 DNA reads TGTGCCAGCAGTGAAAATCAGGAGGGTCCTGCATTCGCTGAAGCTTTCTTT. This codes for CASSENQEGPAFAEAFF.

This clone has more than one count but fewer than ten. This chain uses TRBV19 with TRBJ2-1; D call uncertain. Between the trimmed V and J ends, which lost 6 bases and 9 bases, there was a span of 15 bases. This CDR3 spans 13 amino acids. CDR1 and CDR2 (germline): LNHDA, SQIVND (reference sequence). This chain's CDR3 is CASSPSGPSEQFF. The CDR3 nucleotides are TGTGCCAGTAGCCCTTCTGGGCCCAGTGAGCAGTTCTTC.